Listed below are T cell receptor beta chains from one sample, sequenced in a study of memory CD4+ T cells and cytomegalovirus serostatus. Sequenced by immunoSEQ multiplex PCR; TCRdb stores in-frame clones only, minus some. The sample lists over 65,000 clones, 60% to 80% seen once, with 2.6% in the top ten. The specimen was memory CD4+ T cells from blood. The receptors stem from an adult in good health and CMV-seropositive. CDR3s include the opening cysteine and the closing phenylalanine or tryptophan. Each record gives: D gene, J gene, V gene, clone size, CDR3 protein, CDR3 DNA. A D gene is named only where the DNA matches it firmly. Clone size, where shown, is once, few, many, or a class for clones that have expanded.

d_gene: .; j_gene: TRBJ2-1; v_gene: TRBV7-2; abundance: few; CDR3aa: CASSRTGTGINEQFF; CDR3nt: TGTGCCAGCAGCAGGACCGGGACTGGAATCAATGAGCAGTTCTTC
d_gene: .; j_gene: TRBJ2-1; v_gene: TRBV7-2; abundance: .; CDR3aa: CASTPRKSSYNEQFF; CDR3nt: TGTGCCAGCACCCCCAGGAAGAGCTCCTACAATGAGCAGTTCTTC
d_gene: .; j_gene: TRBJ2-3; v_gene: TRBV11-3; abundance: few; CDR3aa: CASSPRAGRTDTQYF; CDR3nt: TGTGCCAGCAGCCCTAGGGCGGGAAGAACAGATACGCAGTATTTT
d_gene: .; j_gene: TRBJ2-1; v_gene: TRBV7-2; abundance: .; CDR3aa: CASSLTSGALDYEQFF; CDR3nt: TGTGCCAGCAGCTTAACTTCGGGCGCGCTGGACTATGAGCAGTTCTTC
d_gene: .; j_gene: TRBJ1-2; v_gene: TRBV7-2; abundance: .; CDR3aa: CASSSQSGSNYGYTF; CDR3nt: TGTGCCAGCAGCTCCCAGTCGGGCTCTAACTATGGCTACACCTTC
d_gene: .; j_gene: TRBJ1-2; v_gene: TRBV5-1; abundance: .; CDR3aa: CASSERPGSYGYTF; CDR3nt: TGCGCCAGCAGCGAAAGGCCAGGGTCCTATGGCTACACCTTC
d_gene: .; j_gene: TRBJ2-2; v_gene: TRBV6-5; abundance: .; CDR3aa: CASSYRVSGELFF; CDR3nt: TGTGCCAGCAGTTATAGGGTTAGCGGGGAGCTGTTTTTT
d_gene: .; j_gene: TRBJ2-3; v_gene: TRBV7-9; abundance: .; CDR3aa: CASSLEDTQYF; CDR3nt: TGTGCCAGCAGCCTCGAAGATACGCAGTATTTT
d_gene: .; j_gene: TRBJ1-3; v_gene: TRBV7-9; abundance: once; CDR3aa: CASSLGRQLSGNTIYF; CDR3nt: TGTGCCAGCAGCTTAGGACGTCAACTCTCTGGAAACACCATATATTTT
d_gene: .; j_gene: TRBJ2-2; v_gene: TRBV5-1; abundance: .; CDR3aa: CASSLSGGFTNTGELFF; CDR3nt: TGCGCCAGCAGCTTATCGGGTGGATTCACGAACACCGGGGAGCTGTTTTTT
d_gene: .; j_gene: TRBJ1-6; v_gene: TRBV5-1; abundance: .; CDR3aa: CARRGWGPGVIGNSPLHF; CDR3nt: TGCGCCAGAAGAGGGTGGGGACCGGGGGTTATTGGGAATTCACCCCTCCACTTT
d_gene: .; j_gene: TRBJ2-2; v_gene: TRBV6-6; abundance: .; CDR3aa: CASSYSLANTGELFF; CDR3nt: TGTGCCAGCAGTTACTCGCTAGCGAACACCGGGGAGCTGTTTTTT
d_gene: .; j_gene: TRBJ1-1; v_gene: TRBV6-4; abundance: .; CDR3aa: CASRRYERGWEDTEAFF; CDR3nt: TGTGCCAGCAGACGCTACGAACGGGGTTGGGAGGACACTGAAGCTTTCTTT
d_gene: TRBD1; j_gene: TRBJ1-2; v_gene: TRBV2; abundance: .; CDR3aa: CASRWDRGNYGYTF; CDR3nt: TGTGCCAGCAGATGGGACAGAGGAAACTATGGCTACACCTTC
d_gene: TRBD1; j_gene: TRBJ2-7; v_gene: TRBV7-9; abundance: .; CDR3aa: CASRADRGYEQYF; CDR3nt: TGTGCCAGCAGGGCGGACAGGGGCTACGAGCAGTACTTC
d_gene: .; j_gene: TRBJ1-2; v_gene: TRBV4-3; abundance: .; CDR3aa: CASSQEDNSNYGYTF; CDR3nt: TGCGCCAGCAGCCAAGAAGACAATTCTAACTATGGCTACACCTTC
d_gene: .; j_gene: TRBJ2-5; v_gene: TRBV5-6; abundance: once; CDR3aa: CASSTFRQGEGTQYF; CDR3nt: TGTGCCAGCAGCACATTTAGGCAGGGGGAGGGGACCCAGTACTTC
d_gene: TRBD1; j_gene: TRBJ2-1; v_gene: TRBV7-7; abundance: .; CDR3aa: CASSDPGQGNNEQFF; CDR3nt: TGTGCTAGCAGCGACCCGGGACAGGGGAACAATGAGCAGTTCTTC
d_gene: .; j_gene: TRBJ1-2; v_gene: TRBV6-1; abundance: few; CDR3aa: CASSEAGTLYGYTF; CDR3nt: TGTGCCAGCAGTGAAGCAGGGACCCTATATGGCTACACCTTC
d_gene: .; j_gene: TRBJ1-1; v_gene: TRBV19; abundance: .; CDR3aa: CASSMGDTEAFF; CDR3nt: TGTGCCAGTAGTATGGGGGACACTGAAGCTTTCTTT
d_gene: TRBD2; j_gene: TRBJ2-1; v_gene: TRBV5-8; abundance: .; CDR3aa: CASSLGVAGAYNEQFF; CDR3nt: TGTGCCAGCAGCTTGGGCGTAGCGGGGGCATACAATGAGCAGTTCTTC
d_gene: TRBD1; j_gene: TRBJ1-1; v_gene: TRBV15; abundance: .; CDR3aa: CATSRGDRDTEAFF; CDR3nt: TGTGCCACCAGCAGAGGGGACAGGGACACTGAAGCTTTCTTT
d_gene: .; j_gene: TRBJ2-7; v_gene: TRBV19; abundance: .; CDR3aa: CASSFRGYEQYF; CDR3nt: TGTGCCAGTAGTTTTCGGGGCTACGAGCAGTACTTC
d_gene: .; j_gene: TRBJ1-2; v_gene: TRBV7-2; abundance: .; CDR3aa: CASSPSPNPNYGYTF; CDR3nt: TGTGCCAGCAGCCCTTCCCCAAACCCTAACTATGGCTACACCTTC
d_gene: TRBD1; j_gene: TRBJ1-2; v_gene: TRBV2; abundance: few; CDR3aa: CASRWDRRYGYTF; CDR3nt: TGTGCCAGCAGATGGGACAGGCGGTATGGCTACACCTTC
d_gene: .; j_gene: TRBJ1-5; v_gene: TRBV6-1; abundance: .; CDR3aa: CASKGSNQPQHF; CDR3nt: TGTGCCAGCAAGGGGAGCAATCAGCCCCAGCATTTT
d_gene: .; j_gene: TRBJ2-5; v_gene: TRBV2; abundance: .; CDR3aa: CASTLGTTETQYF; CDR3nt: TGTGCCAGCACCCTTGGGACGACGGAGACCCAGTACTTC
d_gene: .; j_gene: TRBJ2-7; v_gene: TRBV28; abundance: .; CDR3aa: CASSSGAVSSYEQYF; CDR3nt: TGTGCCAGCAGTTCCGGGGCCGTTAGCTCCTACGAGCAGTACTTC
d_gene: .; j_gene: TRBJ2-5; v_gene: TRBV28; abundance: .; CDR3aa: CASSQTGTADQETQYF; CDR3nt: TGTGCCAGCAGCCAGACCGGAACGGCTGATCAAGAGACCCAGTACTTC
d_gene: .; j_gene: TRBJ1-1; v_gene: TRBV19; abundance: .; CDR3aa: CASSIDRSNTEAFF; CDR3nt: TGTGCCAGTAGTATAGATCGCTCGAACACTGAAGCTTTCTTT
d_gene: TRBD1; j_gene: TRBJ1-5; v_gene: TRBV19; abundance: .; CDR3aa: CASSPTGGGQPQHF; CDR3nt: TGTGCCAGTAGTCCGACAGGGGGTGGCCAGCCCCAGCATTTT
d_gene: .; j_gene: TRBJ1-6; v_gene: TRBV5-1; abundance: .; CDR3aa: CASSLSGIPNSPLHF; CDR3nt: TGCGCCAGCAGCTTGAGCGGGATCCCAAATTCACCCCTCCACTTT
d_gene: .; j_gene: TRBJ2-3; v_gene: TRBV4-1; abundance: .; CDR3aa: CASSQVLGSPDTQYF; CDR3nt: TGCGCCAGCAGCCAAGTATTGGGGTCCCCAGATACGCAGTATTTT
d_gene: .; j_gene: TRBJ2-3; v_gene: TRBV15; abundance: .; CDR3aa: CATNSGGYTDTQYF; CDR3nt: TGTGCCACCAATTCCGGCGGGTACACAGATACGCAGTATTTT
d_gene: .; j_gene: TRBJ1-2; v_gene: TRBV2; abundance: .; CDR3aa: CASSRIRDTNYGYTF; CDR3nt: TGTGCCAGCAGTAGAATCCGGGACACCAACTATGGCTACACCTTC
d_gene: TRBD2; j_gene: TRBJ2-1; v_gene: TRBV11-3; abundance: once; CDR3aa: CASSSIQIAGVAHNEQFF; CDR3nt: TGTGCCAGCAGCTCAATTCAAATAGCGGGGGTGGCCCACAATGAGCAGTTCTTC
d_gene: .; j_gene: TRBJ1-6; v_gene: TRBV5-1; abundance: once; CDR3aa: CASSLGGSNPPLHF; CDR3nt: TGCGCCAGCAGCTTGGGGGGGTCCAATCCACCCCTCCACTTT
d_gene: .; j_gene: TRBJ2-3; v_gene: TRBV7-8; abundance: once; CDR3aa: CASSLSGRADTQYF; CDR3nt: TGTGCCAGCAGCTTATCCGGGAGAGCTGATACGCAGTATTTT
d_gene: .; j_gene: TRBJ1-4; v_gene: TRBV6-1; abundance: .; CDR3aa: CASTRQMEGDEKLFF; CDR3nt: TGTGCCAGCACCCGCCAAATGGAGGGGGATGAAAAACTGTTTTTT
d_gene: .; j_gene: TRBJ1-3; v_gene: TRBV18; abundance: .; CDR3aa: CASSPPANTIYF; CDR3nt: TGTGCCAGCTCACCACCGGCGAACACCATATATTTT
d_gene: .; j_gene: TRBJ1-5; v_gene: TRBV6-1; abundance: once; CDR3aa: CASSVGASNQPQHF; CDR3nt: TGTGCCAGCAGTGTAGGGGCAAGCAATCAGCCCCAGCATTTT
d_gene: .; j_gene: TRBJ2-3; v_gene: TRBV11-3; abundance: once; CDR3aa: CASSLDRSDTQYF; CDR3nt: TGTGCCAGCAGCTTAGATCGCTCAGATACGCAGTATTTT
d_gene: TRBD1; j_gene: TRBJ1-1; v_gene: TRBV30; abundance: .; CDR3aa: CAWILVPGGTEAFF; CDR3nt: TGTGCCTGGATCTTAGTACCAGGGGGCACTGAAGCTTTCTTT
d_gene: .; j_gene: TRBJ1-5; v_gene: TRBV27; abundance: .; CDR3aa: CASSQTGTTAQHF; CDR3nt: TGTGCCAGCAGTCAGACCGGGACCACCGCCCAGCATTTT
d_gene: .; j_gene: TRBJ2-5; v_gene: TRBV7-2; abundance: once; CDR3aa: CASSLDGGETQYF; CDR3nt: TGTGCCAGCAGCTTAGACGGGGGAGAGACCCAGTACTTC
d_gene: .; j_gene: TRBJ2-7; v_gene: TRBV23-1; abundance: few; CDR3aa: CASSQLRSGNEQYF; CDR3nt: TGCGCCAGCAGTCAATTAAGGTCAGGGAACGAGCAGTACTTC
d_gene: .; j_gene: TRBJ1-2; v_gene: TRBV5-4; abundance: .; CDR3aa: CASSSLTDYGYTF; CDR3nt: TGTGCCAGCAGCTCTTTGACAGACTATGGCTACACCTTC
d_gene: .; j_gene: TRBJ1-6; v_gene: TRBV28; abundance: once; CDR3aa: CASSFQHSFASYNSPLHF; CDR3nt: TGTGCCAGCAGTTTCCAACATAGTTTTGCCTCCTATAATTCACCCCTCCACTTT
d_gene: TRBD2; j_gene: TRBJ2-2; v_gene: TRBV5-4; abundance: .; CDR3aa: CASSWGSGRLVGTGELFF; CDR3nt: TGTGCCAGCAGCTGGGGTAGCGGGAGATTGGTAGGGACCGGGGAGCTGTTTTTT
d_gene: .; j_gene: TRBJ1-1; v_gene: TRBV7-2; abundance: medium-sized; CDR3aa: CASSTHRNTEAFF; CDR3nt: TGTGCCAGCAGCACCCACAGGAACACTGAAGCTTTCTTT
d_gene: .; j_gene: TRBJ1-6; v_gene: TRBV7-2; abundance: .; CDR3aa: CASGDNSPLHF; CDR3nt: TGTGCCAGCGGGGATAATTCACCCCTCCACTTT